This T cell receptor (beta chain) originates from a study of cytomegalovirus exposure and HLA in healthy donors. The wider study: The roughly 120 validation repertoires, a later analysis reported, used the same platform as the approximately 730 repertoires from the first cohort.

A word on this clone: Its antigen is currently unknown.

TCRdb's copy holds only in-frame clones and misses some; the assay was immunoSEQ multiplex PCR. The sample includes tens of thousands of clones, approximately 90% of them seen just once. Whole-study findings and limits: Within the 120 or so validation repertoires, first-cohort TCR clusters tended to co-occur, according to a later analysis. Overall, roughly 150 TCR beta chains were annotated as cytomegalovirus-associated. Specificity of a few CMV-associated chains for CMV antigens was verified in vitro.

Source material: PBMCs. The clonotype originates from a man aged 18-30 years in good health and CMV-seronegative.

The CDR3 reads CASSLGQGPYGYTF. CDR3 sequence (DNA): TGTGCCAGCAGCTTAGGTCAGGGCCCCTATGGCTACACCTTC. The chain couples TRBV11-2 to TRBJ1-2; perhaps TRBD1 as D (5 bases). Germline CDR1 and CDR2: SGHAT and FQNNGV. With 1 base removed from V and 4 bases from J, the gap between germline ends came to 10 bases. The length of the CDR3 is 14 residues.